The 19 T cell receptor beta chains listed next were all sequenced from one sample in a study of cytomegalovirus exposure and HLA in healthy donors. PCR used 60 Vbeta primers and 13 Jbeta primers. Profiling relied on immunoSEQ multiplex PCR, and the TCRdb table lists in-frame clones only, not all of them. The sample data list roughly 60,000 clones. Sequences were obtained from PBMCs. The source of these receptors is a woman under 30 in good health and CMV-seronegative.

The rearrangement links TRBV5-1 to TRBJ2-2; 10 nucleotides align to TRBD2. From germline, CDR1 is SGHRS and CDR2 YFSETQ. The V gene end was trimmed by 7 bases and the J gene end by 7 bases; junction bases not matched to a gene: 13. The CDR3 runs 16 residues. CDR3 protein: CASYSGTSVVVGELFF. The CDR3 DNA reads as TGCGCCAGCTACTCCGGGACTAGCGTAGTGGTCGGGGAGCTGTTTTTT.

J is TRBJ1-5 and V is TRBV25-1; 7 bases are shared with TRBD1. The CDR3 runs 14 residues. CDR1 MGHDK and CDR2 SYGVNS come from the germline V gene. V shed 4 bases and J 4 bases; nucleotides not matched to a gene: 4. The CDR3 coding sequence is TGTGCCAGCAGTGGGACAGGCCTGAATCAGCCCCAGCATTTT. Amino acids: CASSGTGLNQPQHF.

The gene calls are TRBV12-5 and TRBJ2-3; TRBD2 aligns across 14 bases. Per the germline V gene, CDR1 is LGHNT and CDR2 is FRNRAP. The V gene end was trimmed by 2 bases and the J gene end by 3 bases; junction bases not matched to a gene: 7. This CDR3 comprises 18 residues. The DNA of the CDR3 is TGTGCTAGTGGTTTGCCGACTAGCGGGGGGGCGGGTACAGATACGCAGTATTTT. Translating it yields CASGLPTSGGAGTDTQYF. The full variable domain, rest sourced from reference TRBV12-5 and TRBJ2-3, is DARVTQTPRHKVTEMGQEVTMRCQPILGHNTVFWYRQTMMQGLELLAYFRNRAPLDDSGMPKDRFSAEMPDATLATLKIQPSEPRDSAVYFCASGLPTSGGAGTDTQYFGPGTRLTVL.

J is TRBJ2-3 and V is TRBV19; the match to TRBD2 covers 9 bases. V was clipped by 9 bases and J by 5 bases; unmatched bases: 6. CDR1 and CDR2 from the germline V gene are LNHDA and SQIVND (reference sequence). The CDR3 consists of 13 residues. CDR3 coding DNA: TGTGCCAGCGTACTAGCGGGTGGAGATACGCAGTATTTT. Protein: CASVLAGGDTQYF.

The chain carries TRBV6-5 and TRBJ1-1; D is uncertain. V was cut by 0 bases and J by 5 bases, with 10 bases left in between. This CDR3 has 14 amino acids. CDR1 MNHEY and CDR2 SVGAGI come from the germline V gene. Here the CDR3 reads CASSYSGGRTEAFF. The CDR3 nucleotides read TGTGCCAGCAGTTACTCTGGAGGAAGGACTGAAGCTTTCTTT.

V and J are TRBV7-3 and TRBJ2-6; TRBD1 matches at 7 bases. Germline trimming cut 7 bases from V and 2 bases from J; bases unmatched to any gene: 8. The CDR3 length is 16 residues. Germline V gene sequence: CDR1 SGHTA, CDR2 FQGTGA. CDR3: CASTLTGTAGANVLTF. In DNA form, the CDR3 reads TGTGCCAGCACTCTAACCGGGACAGCTGGGGCCAACGTCCTGACTTTC.

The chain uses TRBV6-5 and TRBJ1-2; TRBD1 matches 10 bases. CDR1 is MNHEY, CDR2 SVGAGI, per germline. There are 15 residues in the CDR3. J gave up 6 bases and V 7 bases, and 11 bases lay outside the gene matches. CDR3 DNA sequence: TGTGCCAGCACCCCGGGACAGGGGATAGGCGATGGCTACACCTTC. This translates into CASTPGQGIGDGYTF.

CDR3 sequence (DNA): TGTGCCAGCAGCGCCTCTAGCGGGAGGGCCCTGACAGATACGCAGTATTTT. Its translation is CASSASSGRALTDTQYF. V is TRBV9 and J is TRBJ2-3; 12 bases agree with TRBD2. The ends lost 3 bases at V and 3 bases at J; junction bases unmatched: 8. The CDR3 length is 17 residues. In germline, CDR1 is SGDLS, CDR2 YYNGEE.

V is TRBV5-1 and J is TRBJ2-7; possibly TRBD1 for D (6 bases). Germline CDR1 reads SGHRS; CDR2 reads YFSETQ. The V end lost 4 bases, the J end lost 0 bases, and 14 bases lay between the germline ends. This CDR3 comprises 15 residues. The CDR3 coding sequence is TGCGCCAGCAGCATAGGGACACAGAGCTCCTACGAGCAGTACTTC. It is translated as CASSIGTQSSYEQYF.

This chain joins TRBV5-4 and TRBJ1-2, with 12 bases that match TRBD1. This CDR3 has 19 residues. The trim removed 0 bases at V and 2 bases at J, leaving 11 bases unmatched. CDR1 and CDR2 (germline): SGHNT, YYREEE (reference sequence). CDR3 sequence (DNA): TGTGCCAGCAGCTTGGTGGTTGGGACAGGGGGCCGGGGGAACTATGGCTACACCTTC. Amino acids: CASSLVVGTGGRGNYGYTF.

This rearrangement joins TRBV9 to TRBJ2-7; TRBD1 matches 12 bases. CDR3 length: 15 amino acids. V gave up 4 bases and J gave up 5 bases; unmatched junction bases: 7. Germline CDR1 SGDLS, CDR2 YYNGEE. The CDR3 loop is CASSRDGTGGDEQYF. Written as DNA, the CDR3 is TGTGCCAGCAGCCGCGATGGGACAGGGGGCGACGAGCAGTACTTC.

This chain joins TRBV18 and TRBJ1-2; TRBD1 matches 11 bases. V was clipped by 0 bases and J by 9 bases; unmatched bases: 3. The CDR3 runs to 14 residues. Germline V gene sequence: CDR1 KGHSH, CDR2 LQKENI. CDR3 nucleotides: TGTGCCAGCTCACCACCGGGACAGGGGGGAAGCTACACCTTC. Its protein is CASSPPGQGGSYTF. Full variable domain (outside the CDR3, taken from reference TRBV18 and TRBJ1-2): NAGVMQNPRHLVRRRGQEARLRCSPMKGHSHVYWYRQLPEEGLKFMVYLQKENIIDESGMPKERFSAEFPKEGPSILRIQQVVRGDSAAYFCASSPPGQGGSYTFGSGTRLTVV.

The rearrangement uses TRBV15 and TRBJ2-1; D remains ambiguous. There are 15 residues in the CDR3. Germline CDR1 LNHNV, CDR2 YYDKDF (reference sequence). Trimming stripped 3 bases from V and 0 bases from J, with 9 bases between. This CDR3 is CATSSRQSSYNEQFF. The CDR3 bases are TGTGCCACCAGCAGCAGACAAAGCTCCTACAATGAGCAGTTCTTC.

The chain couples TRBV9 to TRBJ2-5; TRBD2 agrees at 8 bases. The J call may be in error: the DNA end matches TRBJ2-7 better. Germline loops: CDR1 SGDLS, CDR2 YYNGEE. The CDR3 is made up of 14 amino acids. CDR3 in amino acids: CASSVGTSGYEQYF. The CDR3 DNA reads TGTGCCAGCAGCGTAGGCACTAGCGGATACGAGCAGTACTTC.

CDR3 bases: TGCGCCAGCGCCCGACAGGACCCTAGCACTGAAGCTTTCTTT. This codes for CASARQDPSTEAFF. The chain couples TRBV5-1 to TRBJ1-1, with D maybe TRBD1 (6 bases). Germline CDR1 and CDR2: SGHRS and YFSETQ. The CDR3 length is 14 residues. Trimming stripped 7 bases from V and 4 bases from J, with 17 bases between.

The CDR3, as DNA: TGCGCCAGCACCTCGGGACAGGGGGATGAAAAACTGTTTTTT. Protein: CASTSGQGDEKLFF. The chain carries TRBV5-1 and TRBJ1-4, with 11 nucleotides matching TRBD1. V shed 6 bases, J shed 6 bases, and the junction held 4 bases outside the gene matches. Germline lookup yields CDR1 SGHRS and CDR2 YFSETQ. CDR3 length equals 14 residues.

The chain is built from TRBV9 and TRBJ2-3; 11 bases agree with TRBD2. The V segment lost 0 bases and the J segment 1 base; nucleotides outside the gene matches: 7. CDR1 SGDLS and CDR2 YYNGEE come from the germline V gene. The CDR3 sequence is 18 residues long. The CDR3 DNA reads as TGTGCCAGCAGCGTAGCCCCATTACTAGCGGGGGGCACAGATACGCAGTATTTT. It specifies CASSVAPLLAGGTDTQYF.

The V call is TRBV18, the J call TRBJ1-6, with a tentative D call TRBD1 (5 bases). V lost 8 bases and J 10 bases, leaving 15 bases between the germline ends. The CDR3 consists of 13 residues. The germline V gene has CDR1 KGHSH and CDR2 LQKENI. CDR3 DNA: TGTGCCAGCCACTTGGGGGGAGTCTCACCCCTCCACTTT. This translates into CASHLGGVSPLHF.

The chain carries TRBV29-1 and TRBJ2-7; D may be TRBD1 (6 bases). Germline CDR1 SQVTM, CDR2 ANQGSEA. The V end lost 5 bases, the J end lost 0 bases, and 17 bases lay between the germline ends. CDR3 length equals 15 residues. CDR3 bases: TGCAGCGTTACAAACTGGACAGCCAGCTCCTACGAGCAGTACTTC. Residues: CSVTNWTASSYEQYF.